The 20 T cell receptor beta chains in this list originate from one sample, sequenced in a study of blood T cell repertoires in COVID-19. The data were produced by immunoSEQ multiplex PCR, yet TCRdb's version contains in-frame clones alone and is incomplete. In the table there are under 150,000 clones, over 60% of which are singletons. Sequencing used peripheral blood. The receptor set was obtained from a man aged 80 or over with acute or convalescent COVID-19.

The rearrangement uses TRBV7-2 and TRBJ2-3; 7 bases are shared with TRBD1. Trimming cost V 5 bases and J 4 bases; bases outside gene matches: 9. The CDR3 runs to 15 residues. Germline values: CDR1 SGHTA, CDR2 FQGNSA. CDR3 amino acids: CASSKTGDWADTQYF. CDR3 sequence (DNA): TGTGCCAGCAGCAAAACAGGGGATTGGGCAGATACGCAGTATTTT. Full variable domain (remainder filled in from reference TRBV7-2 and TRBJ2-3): GAGVSQSPSNKVTEKGKDVELRCDPISGHTALYWYRQSLGQGLEFLIYFQGNSAPDKSGLPSDRFSAERTGGSVSTLTIQRTQQEDSAVYLCASSKTGDWADTQYFGPGTRLTVL.

For the CDR3, the DNA is TGTGCCAGCAGCTTTGACCCGGGGGAGACCCAGTACTTC. This encodes CASSFDPGETQYF. The chain is built from TRBV7-9 and TRBJ2-5; tentative D call: TRBD2 (5 bases). Between the trimmed V and J ends, which lost 3 bases and 5 bases, there was a span of 10 bases. Germline values: CDR1 SEHNR, CDR2 FQNEAQ (reference sequence). CDR3 size: 13 residues.

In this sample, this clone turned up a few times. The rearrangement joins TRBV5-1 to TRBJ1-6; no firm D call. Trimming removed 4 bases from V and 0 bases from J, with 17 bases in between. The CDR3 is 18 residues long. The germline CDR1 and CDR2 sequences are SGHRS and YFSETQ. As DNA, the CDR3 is TGCGCCAGCAGCCCCGGGAATTTAATCAGCTCCTATAATTCACCCCTCCACTTT. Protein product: CASSPGNLISSYNSPLHF.

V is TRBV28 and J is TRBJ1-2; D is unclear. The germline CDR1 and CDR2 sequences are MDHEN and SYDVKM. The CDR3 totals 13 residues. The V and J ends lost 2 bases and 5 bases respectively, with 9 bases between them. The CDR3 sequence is CASSLRQEYGYTF. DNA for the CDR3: TGTGCCAGCAGTTTACGGCAGGAATATGGCTACACCTTC.

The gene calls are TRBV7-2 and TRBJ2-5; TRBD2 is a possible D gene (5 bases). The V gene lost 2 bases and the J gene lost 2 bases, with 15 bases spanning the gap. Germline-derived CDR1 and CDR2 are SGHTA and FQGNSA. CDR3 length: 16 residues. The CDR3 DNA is TGTGCCAGCAGCTTAAGTCTCTCCCGGGGACAAGAGACCCAGTACTTC. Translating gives CASSLSLSRGQETQYF.

In nucleotides, the CDR3 is TGTGCCAGCACCGAGAGGGCCCTCAAGCAGTTCTTC. Translation: CASTERALKQFF. V gene TRBV5-8 combines with J gene TRBJ2-1, with D possibly TRBD2 on 5 matching bases. The CDR3 extends over 12 amino acids. Germline V lookup: CDR1 SGHTS, CDR2 YDEGEE. Trimming took off 6 bases at V and 11 bases at J, with 15 bases between the two ends.

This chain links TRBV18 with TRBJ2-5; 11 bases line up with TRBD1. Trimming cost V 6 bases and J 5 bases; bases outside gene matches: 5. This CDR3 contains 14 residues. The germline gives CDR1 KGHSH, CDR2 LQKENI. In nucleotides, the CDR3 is TGTGCCAGCTCCCCGGACAGGGGGCTTGAGACCCAGTACTTC. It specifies CASSPDRGLETQYF.

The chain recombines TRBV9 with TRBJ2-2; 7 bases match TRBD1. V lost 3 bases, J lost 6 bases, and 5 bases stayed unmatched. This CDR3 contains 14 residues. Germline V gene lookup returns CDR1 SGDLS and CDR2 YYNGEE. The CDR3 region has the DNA TGTGCCAGCAGCGAGGGGCAGGGGGCCGGGGAGCTGTTTTTT. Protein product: CASSEGQGAGELFF.

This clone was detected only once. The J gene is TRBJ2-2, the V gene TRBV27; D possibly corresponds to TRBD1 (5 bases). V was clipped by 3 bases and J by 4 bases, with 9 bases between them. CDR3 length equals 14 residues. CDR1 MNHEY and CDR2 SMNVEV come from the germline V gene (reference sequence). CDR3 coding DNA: TGTGCCAGCAGTTTCAGGGCGGCCACCGGGGAGCTGTTTTTT. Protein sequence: CASSFRAATGELFF.

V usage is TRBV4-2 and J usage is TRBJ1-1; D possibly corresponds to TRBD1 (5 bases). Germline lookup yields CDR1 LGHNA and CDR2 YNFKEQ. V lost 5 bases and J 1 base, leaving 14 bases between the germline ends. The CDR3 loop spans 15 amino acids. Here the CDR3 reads CASSARLGGNTEAFF. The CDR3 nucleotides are TGTGCCAGCAGCGCCCGACTCGGGGGGAACACTGAAGCTTTCTTT.

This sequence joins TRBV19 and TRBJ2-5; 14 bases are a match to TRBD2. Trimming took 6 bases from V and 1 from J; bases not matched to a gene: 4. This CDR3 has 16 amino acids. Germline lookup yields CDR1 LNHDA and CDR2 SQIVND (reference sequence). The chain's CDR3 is CASSPGLAGVQETQYF. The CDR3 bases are TGTGCCAGTAGCCCGGGACTAGCGGGGGTCCAAGAGACCCAGTACTTC.

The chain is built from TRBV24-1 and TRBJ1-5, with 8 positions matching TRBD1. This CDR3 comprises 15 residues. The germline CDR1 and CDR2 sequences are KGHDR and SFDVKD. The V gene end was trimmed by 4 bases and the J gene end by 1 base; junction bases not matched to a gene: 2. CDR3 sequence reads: CATSDQGASNQPQHF. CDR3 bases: TGTGCCACCAGTGACCAGGGGGCCAGCAATCAGCCCCAGCATTTT.

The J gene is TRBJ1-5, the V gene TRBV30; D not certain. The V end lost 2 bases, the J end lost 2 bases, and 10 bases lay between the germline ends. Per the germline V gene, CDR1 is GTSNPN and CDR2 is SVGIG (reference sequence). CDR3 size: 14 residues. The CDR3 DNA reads TGTGCCTGGAGTATGGGAGTCGGCAATCAGCCCCAGCATTTT. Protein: CAWSMGVGNQPQHF.

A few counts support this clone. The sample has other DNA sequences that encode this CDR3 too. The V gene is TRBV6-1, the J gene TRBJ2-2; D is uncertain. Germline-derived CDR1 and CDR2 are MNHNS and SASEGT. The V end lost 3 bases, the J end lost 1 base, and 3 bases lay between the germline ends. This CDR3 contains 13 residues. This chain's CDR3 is CASSDRNTGELFF. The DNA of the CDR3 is TGTGCCAGCAGTGACAGGAACACCGGGGAGCTGTTTTTT.

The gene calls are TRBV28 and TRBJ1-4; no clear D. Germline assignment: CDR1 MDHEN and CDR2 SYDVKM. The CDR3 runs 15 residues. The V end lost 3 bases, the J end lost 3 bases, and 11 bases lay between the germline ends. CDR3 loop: CASSFRGQSNEKLFF. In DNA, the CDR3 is TGTGCCAGCAGTTTTAGAGGCCAGTCTAATGAAAAACTGTTTTTT.

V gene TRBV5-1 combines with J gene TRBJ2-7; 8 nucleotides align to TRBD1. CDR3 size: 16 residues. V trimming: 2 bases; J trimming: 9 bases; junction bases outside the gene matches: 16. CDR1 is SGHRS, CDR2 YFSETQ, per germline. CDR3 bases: TGCGCCAGCAGCTTCGACAGGGGACCCTCGAGGGTTGCGCAGTACTTC. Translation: CASSFDRGPSRVAQYF.

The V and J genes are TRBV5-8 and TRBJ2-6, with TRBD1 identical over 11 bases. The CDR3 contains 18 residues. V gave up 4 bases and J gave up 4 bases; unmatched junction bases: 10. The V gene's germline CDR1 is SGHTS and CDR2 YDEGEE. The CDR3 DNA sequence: TGTGCCAGCAGCGAGGACAGGGGGCACCTCCAGGGGGCCAACGTCCTGACTTTC. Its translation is CASSEDRGHLQGANVLTF.

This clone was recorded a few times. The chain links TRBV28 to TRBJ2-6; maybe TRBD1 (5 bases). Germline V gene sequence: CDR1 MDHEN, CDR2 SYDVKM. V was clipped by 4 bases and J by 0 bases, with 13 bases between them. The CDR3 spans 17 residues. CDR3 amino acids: CASSSAGIISGANVLTF. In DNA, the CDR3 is TGTGCCAGCAGTTCGGCAGGGATAATCTCTGGGGCCAACGTCCTGACTTTC.

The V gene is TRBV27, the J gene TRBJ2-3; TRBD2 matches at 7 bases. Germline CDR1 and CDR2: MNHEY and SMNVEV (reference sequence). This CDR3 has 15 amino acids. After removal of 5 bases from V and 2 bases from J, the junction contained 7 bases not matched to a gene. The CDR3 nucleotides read TGTGCCAGCAGTGGGCTAGCGGAAAACACAGATACGCAGTATTTT. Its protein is CASSGLAENTDTQYF.

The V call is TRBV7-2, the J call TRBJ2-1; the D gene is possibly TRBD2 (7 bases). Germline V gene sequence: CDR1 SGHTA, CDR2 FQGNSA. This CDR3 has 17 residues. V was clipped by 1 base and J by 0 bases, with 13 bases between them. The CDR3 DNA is TGTGCCAGCAGCTTAGAGGGGGGGATCAGCTCCTACAATGAGCAGTTCTTC. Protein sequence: CASSLEGGISSYNEQFF. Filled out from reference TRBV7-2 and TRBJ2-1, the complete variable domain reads GAGVSQSPSNKVTEKGKDVELRCDPISGHTALYWYRQSLGQGLEFLIYFQGNSAPDKSGLPSDRFSAERTGGSVSTLTIQRTQQEDSAVYLCASSLEGGISSYNEQFFGPGTRLTVL.